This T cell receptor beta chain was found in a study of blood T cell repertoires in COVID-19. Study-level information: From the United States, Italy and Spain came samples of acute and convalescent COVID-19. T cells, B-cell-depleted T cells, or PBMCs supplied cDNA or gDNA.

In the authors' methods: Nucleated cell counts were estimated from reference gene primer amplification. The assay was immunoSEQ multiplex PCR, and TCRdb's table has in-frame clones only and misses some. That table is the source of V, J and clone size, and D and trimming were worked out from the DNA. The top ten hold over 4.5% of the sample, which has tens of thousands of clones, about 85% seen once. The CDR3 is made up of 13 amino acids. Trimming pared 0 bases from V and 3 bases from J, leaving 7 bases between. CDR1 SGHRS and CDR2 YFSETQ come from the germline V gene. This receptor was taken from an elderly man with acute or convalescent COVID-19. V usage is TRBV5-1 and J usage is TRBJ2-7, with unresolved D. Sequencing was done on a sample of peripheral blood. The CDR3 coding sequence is TGCGCCAGCAGCTTGGGGCAGCGCTACGAGCAGTACTTC. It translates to CASSLGQRYEQYF.